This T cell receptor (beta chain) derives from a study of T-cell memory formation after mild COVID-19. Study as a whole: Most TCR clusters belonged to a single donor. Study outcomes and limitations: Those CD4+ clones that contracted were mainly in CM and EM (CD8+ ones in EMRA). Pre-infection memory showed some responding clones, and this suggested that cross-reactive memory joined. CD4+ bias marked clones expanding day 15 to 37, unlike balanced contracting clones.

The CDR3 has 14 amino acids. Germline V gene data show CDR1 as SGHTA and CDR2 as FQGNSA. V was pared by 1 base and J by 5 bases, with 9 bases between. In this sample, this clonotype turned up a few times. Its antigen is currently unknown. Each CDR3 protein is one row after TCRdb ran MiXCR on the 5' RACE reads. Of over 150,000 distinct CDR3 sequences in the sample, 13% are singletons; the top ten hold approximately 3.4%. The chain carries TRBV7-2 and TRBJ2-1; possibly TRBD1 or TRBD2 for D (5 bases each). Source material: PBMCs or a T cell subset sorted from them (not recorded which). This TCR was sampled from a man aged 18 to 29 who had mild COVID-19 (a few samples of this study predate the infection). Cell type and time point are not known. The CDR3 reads CASSLGDLNNEQFF. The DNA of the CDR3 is TGTGCCAGCAGCTTAGGGGACCTTAACAATGAGCAGTTCTTC.